The subject of this entry is one T cell receptor (beta chain). Its specificity is not known. The sample belongs to a study of blood T cells in healthy people across ages. This CDR3 comprises 13 residues. V was trimmed by 2 bases and J by 8 bases, leaving 9 bases between them. Germline V gives CDR1 SEHNR, CDR2 FQNEAQ (reference sequence). The amount of total RNA extracted per sample was at least 6 micrograms. A second PCR, run for about 6 to 11 cycles, used a sample-barcoded 5' primer plus a J-beta primer mix. Each cDNA molecule, via a template-switch adaptor with 12 random nucleotides, was tagged. TCRdb re-called the 5' RACE reads with MiXCR, one entry per CDR3 protein. The table includes 1,300,000 or so distinct CDR3 sequences, 59% detected once. Study outcomes and limitations: Measured against age, TCR beta diversity per million T cells decreased in a roughly linear manner.

The source material was blood. This sequence was found in a man younger than 35 in good health. The chain joins TRBV7-9 to TRBJ1-4, with D tentatively TRBD1 (6 bases). The CDR3 reads CASSLSGGEKLFF. The CDR3 DNA follows: TGTGCCAGCAGCTTATCTGGGGGCGAAAAACTGTTTTTT.